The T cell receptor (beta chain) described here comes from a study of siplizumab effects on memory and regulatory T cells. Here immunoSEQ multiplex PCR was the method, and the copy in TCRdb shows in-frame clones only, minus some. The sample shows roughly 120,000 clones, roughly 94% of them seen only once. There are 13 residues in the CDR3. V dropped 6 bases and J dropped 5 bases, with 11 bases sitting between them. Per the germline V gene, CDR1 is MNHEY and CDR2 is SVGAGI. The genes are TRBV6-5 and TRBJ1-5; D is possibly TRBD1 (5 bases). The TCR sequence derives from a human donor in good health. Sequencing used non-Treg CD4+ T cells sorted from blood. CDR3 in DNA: TGTGCCAGCAGGGCAGGGTGGGATCAGCCCCAGCATTTT. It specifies CASRAGWDQPQHF.